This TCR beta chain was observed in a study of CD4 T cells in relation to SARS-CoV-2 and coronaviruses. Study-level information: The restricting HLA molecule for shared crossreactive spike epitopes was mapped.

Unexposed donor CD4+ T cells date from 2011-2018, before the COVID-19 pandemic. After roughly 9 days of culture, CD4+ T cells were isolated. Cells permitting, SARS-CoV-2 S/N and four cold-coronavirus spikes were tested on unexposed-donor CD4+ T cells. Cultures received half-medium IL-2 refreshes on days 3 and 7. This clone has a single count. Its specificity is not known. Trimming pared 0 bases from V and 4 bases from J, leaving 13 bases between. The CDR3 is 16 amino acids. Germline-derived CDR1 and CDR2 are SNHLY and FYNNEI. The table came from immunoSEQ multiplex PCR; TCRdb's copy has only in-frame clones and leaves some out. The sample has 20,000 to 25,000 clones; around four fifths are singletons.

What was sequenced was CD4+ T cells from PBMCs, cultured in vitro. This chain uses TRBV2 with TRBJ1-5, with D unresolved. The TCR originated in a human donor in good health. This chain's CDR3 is CASSEAELLLNQPQHF. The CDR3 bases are TGTGCCAGCAGTGAAGCGGAACTTCTACTAAATCAGCCCCAGCATTTT.